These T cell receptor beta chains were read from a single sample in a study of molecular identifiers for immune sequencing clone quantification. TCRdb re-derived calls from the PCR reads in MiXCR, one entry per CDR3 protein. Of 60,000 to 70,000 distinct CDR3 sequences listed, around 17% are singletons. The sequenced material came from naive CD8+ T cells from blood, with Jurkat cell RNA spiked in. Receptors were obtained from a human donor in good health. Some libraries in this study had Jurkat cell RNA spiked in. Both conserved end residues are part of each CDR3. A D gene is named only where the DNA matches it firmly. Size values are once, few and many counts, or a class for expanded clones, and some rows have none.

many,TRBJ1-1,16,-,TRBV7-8,CASSLEQAVENTEAFF,TGTGCCAGCAGCTTAGAGCAGGCCGTAGAGAACACTGAAGCTTTCTTT
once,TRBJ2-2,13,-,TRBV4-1,CASSQDPVGELFF,TGCGCCAGCAGCCAAGATCCGGTCGGGGAGCTGTTTTTT
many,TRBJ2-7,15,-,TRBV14,CASSQRVSGPDEQYF,TGTGCCAGCAGCCAAAGGGTTTCAGGTCCGGACGAGCAGTACTTC
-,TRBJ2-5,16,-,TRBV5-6,CVSSLVAETGVKTQYF,TGTGTCAGCAGTTTGGTAGCGGAAACTGGAGTGAAGACCCAGTACTTC
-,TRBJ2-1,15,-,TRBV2,CASSQTIEGDNEQFF,TGTGCCAGCAGCCAGACAATCGAGGGGGACAATGAGCAGTTCTTC
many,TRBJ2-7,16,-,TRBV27,CASSLSSWLAQSEQYF,TGTGCCAGCAGTTTATCCTCCTGGCTAGCCCAATCCGAGCAGTACTTC
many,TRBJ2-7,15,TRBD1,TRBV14,CASSPAGTGWYEQYF,TGTGCCAGCAGCCCCGCTGGGACAGGGTGGTACGAGCAGTACTTC
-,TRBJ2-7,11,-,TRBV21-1,CASGRTREQYF,TGTGCCAGCGGGAGAACGCGTGAGCAGTACTTC
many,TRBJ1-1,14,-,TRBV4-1,CASSQDPGGPGAFF,TGCGCCAGCAGCCAAGATCCAGGAGGCCCAGGAGCTTTCTTT
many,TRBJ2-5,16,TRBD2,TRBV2,CASSEQGLGVQETQYF,TGTGCCAGCAGTGAACAGGGACTAGGGGTCCAAGAGACCCAGTACTTC
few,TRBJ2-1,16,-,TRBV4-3,CASSQEVAVPSNEQFF,TGCGCCAGCAGCCAAGAGGTAGCGGTACCCTCCAATGAGCAGTTCTTC
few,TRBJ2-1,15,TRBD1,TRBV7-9,CASSLIRDRDNEQFF,TGTGCCAGCAGCTTAATCCGGGACAGGGACAATGAGCAGTTCTTC
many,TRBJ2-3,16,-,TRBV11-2,CASSLARTLTTDTQYF,TGTGCCAGCAGCTTAGCCCGGACTCTTACCACAGATACGCAGTATTTT
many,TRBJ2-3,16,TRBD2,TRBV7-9,CASSLSRRELVDTQYF,TGTGCCAGCAGCTTGAGCCGGCGGGAGCTTGTAGATACGCAGTATTTT
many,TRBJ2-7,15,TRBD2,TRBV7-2,CASSSDGTSGYEQYF,TGTGCCAGCAGCTCGGACGGGACTAGCGGTTACGAGCAGTACTTC